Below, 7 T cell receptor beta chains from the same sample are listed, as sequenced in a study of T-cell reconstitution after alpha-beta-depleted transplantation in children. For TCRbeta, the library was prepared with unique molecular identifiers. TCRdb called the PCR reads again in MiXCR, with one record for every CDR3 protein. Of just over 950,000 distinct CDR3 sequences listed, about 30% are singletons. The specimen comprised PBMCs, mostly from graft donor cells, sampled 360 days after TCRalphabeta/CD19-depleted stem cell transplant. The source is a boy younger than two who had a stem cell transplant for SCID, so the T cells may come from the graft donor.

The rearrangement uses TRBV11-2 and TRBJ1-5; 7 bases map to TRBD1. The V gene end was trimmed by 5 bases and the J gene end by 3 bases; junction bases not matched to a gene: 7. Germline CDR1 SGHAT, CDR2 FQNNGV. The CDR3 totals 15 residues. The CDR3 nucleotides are TGTGCCAGCAGCCTAAGGACAGGCTACAATCAGCCCCAGCATTTT. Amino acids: CASSLRTGYNQPQHF.

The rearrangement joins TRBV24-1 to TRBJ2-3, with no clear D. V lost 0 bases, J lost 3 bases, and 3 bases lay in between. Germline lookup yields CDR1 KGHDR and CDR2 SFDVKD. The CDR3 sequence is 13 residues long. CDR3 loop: CATSDLQTDTQYF. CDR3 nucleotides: TGTGCCACCAGTGATTTGCAAACAGATACGCAGTATTTT.

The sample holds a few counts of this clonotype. The CDR3 here is CASSVDSGSYEQYF. The CDR3 nucleotides read TGTGCCAGCAGCGTTGATAGCGGGAGTTACGAGCAGTACTTC. The rearrangement uses TRBV9 and TRBJ2-7; 9 positions match TRBD2. Germline loops: CDR1 SGDLS, CDR2 YYNGEE. J lost 4 bases, V lost 2 bases, and 4 bases had no gene match. The CDR3 contains 14 residues.

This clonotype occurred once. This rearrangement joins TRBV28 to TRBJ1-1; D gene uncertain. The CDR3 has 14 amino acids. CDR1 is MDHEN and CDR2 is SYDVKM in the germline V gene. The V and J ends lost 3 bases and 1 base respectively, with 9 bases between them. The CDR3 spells CASSFETWNTEAFF. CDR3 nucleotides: TGTGCCAGCAGTTTTGAGACTTGGAACACTGAAGCTTTCTTT.

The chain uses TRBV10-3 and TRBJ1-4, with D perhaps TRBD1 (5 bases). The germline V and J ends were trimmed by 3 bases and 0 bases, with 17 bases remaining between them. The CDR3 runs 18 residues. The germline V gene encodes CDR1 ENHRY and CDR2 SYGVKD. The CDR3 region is CAISDYGRLGATNEKLFF. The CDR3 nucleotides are TGTGCCATCAGTGATTATGGACGGCTGGGGGCAACTAATGAAAAACTGTTTTTT.

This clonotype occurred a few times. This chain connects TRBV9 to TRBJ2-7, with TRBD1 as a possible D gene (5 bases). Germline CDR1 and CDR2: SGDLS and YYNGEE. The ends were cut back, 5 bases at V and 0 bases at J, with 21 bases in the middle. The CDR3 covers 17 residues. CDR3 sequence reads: CASRPSRERASSYEQYF. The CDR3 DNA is TGTGCCAGCAGGCCCTCCAGGGAAAGGGCGAGCTCCTACGAGCAGTACTTC.

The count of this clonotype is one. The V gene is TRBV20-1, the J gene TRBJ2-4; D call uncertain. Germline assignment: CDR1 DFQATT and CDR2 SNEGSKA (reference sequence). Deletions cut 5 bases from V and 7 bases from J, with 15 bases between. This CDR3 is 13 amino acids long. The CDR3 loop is CSALDHQGNIQYF. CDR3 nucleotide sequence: TGCAGTGCTTTGGACCACCAAGGGAACATTCAGTACTTC.